A selection of T cell receptor beta chains follows, all from one sample in a study of T-cell reconstitution after alpha-beta-depleted transplantation in children. In TCRdb, the PCR reads were re-called with MiXCR into one record per CDR3 protein. Seen here are 70,000 to 95,000 distinct CDR3 sequences, about a sixth observed once, and the top ten hold about half. Sequenced here: PBMCs, mostly from graft donor cells, sampled 360 days after TCRalphabeta/CD19-depleted stem cell transplant. These receptors were obtained from a male patient between 2 and 15 years old who had a stem cell transplant for acute lymphoblastic leukemia, so the T cells may come from the graft donor. Both conserved end residues are part of each CDR3. Each record gives: V gene, J gene, CDR3 protein.

TRBV12-3/TRBV12-4,TRBJ2-2,CASRRTGRTTGELFF
TRBV20-1,TRBJ2-7,CSARLGYTYEQYF
TRBV20-1,TRBJ1-4,CSAFGMNEKLFF
TRBV7-9,TRBJ2-2,CASSIRGLAETAGELFF
TRBV2,TRBJ2-3,CASKKKDTQYF
TRBV5-1,TRBJ1-1,CASSLDGGRTEAFF
TRBV7-9,TRBJ2-5,CASSPGGGEETQYF
TRBV11-3,TRBJ2-1,CASSLNWGDYPFF
TRBV12-3/TRBV12-4,TRBJ2-3,CASSELSRVSSPQYF
TRBV15,TRBJ2-3,CATSRGLVASTDTQYF
TRBV5-1,TRBJ2-5,CASSWGGADPQETQYF
TRBV28,TRBJ1-2,CASSWDSEAINYGYTF
TRBV5-1,TRBJ2-7,CASSPFVSGDLYEQYF
TRBV6-5,TRBJ1-1,CASTPRMNTEAFF
TRBV4-1,TRBJ1-2,CASSHPPRGRYGYTF
TRBV6-1,TRBJ2-1,CASSPSLLLANLNNEQFF
TRBV6-5,TRBJ1-5,CASSYSAGSGPQHF
TRBV7-6,TRBJ2-2,CASSPRAAGGELFF
TRBV12-3/TRBV12-4,TRBJ1-1,CASSFDGFAEAFF
TRBV5-1,TRBJ2-7,CASSLLVSYEQYF
TRBV12-3/TRBV12-4,TRBJ2-1,CASSFSGPLYNEQFF
TRBV11-2,TRBJ2-6,CASSGRISGANVLTF
TRBV18,TRBJ2-7,CASSPPTGTRAYEQYF
TRBV7-2,TRBJ2-3,CASSRLLVTDTQYF
TRBV11-2,TRBJ2-7,CASSLSVTTYEQYF
TRBV6-1,TRBJ2-7,CASSEVQGAVGEQYF
TRBV12-3/TRBV12-4,TRBJ1-4,CASSSGRLSEKLFF
TRBV4-1,TRBJ2-7,CASSQGLLSYEQYF
TRBV12-3/TRBV12-4,TRBJ2-1,CASSAGTHLAGGYNEQFF
TRBV12-3/TRBV12-4,TRBJ2-3,CASSLRQGLAGKTDTQYF
TRBV5-1,TRBJ2-1,CASSLGTGEQFF
TRBV6-1,TRBJ2-1,CASSPYYRSSYNEQFF
TRBV5-1,TRBJ1-1,CASSLMTAKNTEAFF
TRBV11-2,TRBJ2-2,CASSLAIAVRFTGELFF
TRBV25-1,TRBJ2-5,CASSPARYSRGETQYF
TRBV7-9,TRBJ1-2,CASSFGPDYGYTF
TRBV12-3/TRBV12-4,TRBJ2-7,CASSSRRGSESYEQYF
TRBV7-9,TRBJ2-1,CASSSRDRDEQFF
TRBV13,TRBJ2-5,CASSGIRDRVWETQYF
TRBV6-5,TRBJ2-1,CASRLAVFYNEQFF
TRBV5-8,TRBJ1-1,CASSTNVVMNTEAFF
TRBV7-8,TRBJ2-1,CASSLIRGLAGPSSYNEQFF
TRBV12-3/TRBV12-4,TRBJ2-2,CASSFNWAGTGELFF
TRBV15,TRBJ2-1,CATRGGAGSYNEQFF
TRBV4-1,TRBJ2-1,CASSQEAGGLYNEQFF
TRBV12-3/TRBV12-4,TRBJ2-5,CASTTPGTEEVETQYF
TRBV27,TRBJ2-2,CASSQRRARGTGELFF
TRBV5-1,TRBJ1-3,CASSLDGRHSGNTIYF
TRBV6-1,TRBJ2-1,CASRGTSGRAPYNEQFF
TRBV12-3/TRBV12-4,TRBJ2-1,CASSFEAEPGNEQFF
TRBV12-3/TRBV12-4,TRBJ2-7,CASSFQGAVSYEQYF